The rows below give T cell receptor beta chains drawn from one sample of a study of cytomegalovirus exposure and HLA in healthy donors. Some clones are missing from TCRdb's copy, which holds only in-frame ones; the method was immunoSEQ multiplex PCR. The repertoire includes approximately 150,000 clones, roughly 89% of them detected once, and roughly 4.5% sits in the top ten. Sequencing was performed on PBMCs. These receptors all come from a man between 18 and 35 years old in good health and CMV-seropositive. The CDR3 runs from the conserved cysteine through the conserved F or W. A D gene is named only where the DNA matches it firmly. Clone size is shown for a subset of rows, as once, few, many or a class of expanded clone.

CDR3aa: CASRDRGLGGYTF
CDR3nt: TGTGCCAGCAGGGACAGGGGCCTTGGTGGCTACACCTTC
v_gene: TRBV6-5
j_gene: TRBJ1-2
abundance: .
d_gene: TRBD1

CDR3aa: CATQTGNRAQPQHF
CDR3nt: TGTGCCACCCAGACGGGGAATCGGGCTCAGCCCCAGCATTTT
v_gene: TRBV28
j_gene: TRBJ1-5
abundance: once
d_gene: .

CDR3aa: CASSLTVSGTEAFF
CDR3nt: TGTGCCAGCAGCTTGACAGTCTCGGGCACTGAAGCTTTCTTT
v_gene: TRBV7-9
j_gene: TRBJ1-1
abundance: .
d_gene: .

CDR3aa: CASSLTSGGQETQYF
CDR3nt: TGTGCCAGCAGTTTGACTAGCGGGGGGCAAGAGACCCAGTACTTC
v_gene: TRBV28
j_gene: TRBJ2-5
abundance: .
d_gene: TRBD2

CDR3aa: CASSLSSGSGRAGAVF
CDR3nt: TGTGCCAGCAGTTTATCCTCAGGTAGCGGGAGGGCCGGTGCCGTCTTC
v_gene: TRBV28
j_gene: TRBJ2-7
abundance: .
d_gene: TRBD2

CDR3aa: CASSRERETQYF
CDR3nt: TGTGCCAGCAGTCGGGAGAGGGAGACCCAGTACTTC
v_gene: TRBV6-1
j_gene: TRBJ2-5
abundance: .
d_gene: .

CDR3aa: CASSLSSRGDYGYTF
CDR3nt: TGTGCCAGCAGTTTGTCTTCCAGGGGGGACTATGGCTACACCTTC
v_gene: TRBV27
j_gene: TRBJ1-2
abundance: .
d_gene: TRBD1

CDR3aa: CASSLRTSADTQYF
CDR3nt: TGTGCCAGCAGCCTTAGGACTAGCGCAGATACGCAGTATTTT
v_gene: TRBV5-5
j_gene: TRBJ2-3
abundance: .
d_gene: TRBD2

CDR3aa: CASRGAGANTNNEQFF
CDR3nt: TGTGCCAGTAGGGGGGCGGGAGCCAATACAAACAATGAGCAGTTCTTC
v_gene: TRBV19
j_gene: TRBJ2-1
abundance: .
d_gene: .

CDR3aa: CAFGQTQPQHF
CDR3nt: TGTGCCTTCGGACAAACTCAGCCCCAGCATTTT
v_gene: TRBV30
j_gene: TRBJ1-5
abundance: .
d_gene: .

CDR3aa: CACLGRLWETQYF
CDR3nt: TGTGCCTGTCTGGGGAGACTCTGGGAGACCCAGTACTTC
v_gene: TRBV30
j_gene: TRBJ2-5
abundance: .
d_gene: .

CDR3aa: CASSQAYFTGYEQYF
CDR3nt: TGTGCCAGCAGCCAAGCCTATTTCACAGGGTACGAGCAGTACTTC
v_gene: TRBV14
j_gene: TRBJ2-7
abundance: .
d_gene: .

CDR3aa: CASRGGDTGELFF
CDR3nt: TGTGCTAGTCGGGGAGGGGACACCGGGGAGCTGTTTTTT
v_gene: TRBV12-5
j_gene: TRBJ2-2
abundance: .
d_gene: TRBD2

CDR3aa: CASSSPPRDYSNQPQHF
CDR3nt: TGTGCCAGCTCTTCCCCCCCCCGGGACTATAGCAATCAGCCCCAGCATTTT
v_gene: TRBV28
j_gene: TRBJ1-5
abundance: once
d_gene: .

CDR3aa: CASSPDQGASAFF
CDR3nt: TGTGCCAGCAGCCCGGATCAGGGGGCCAGCGCTTTCTTT
v_gene: TRBV9
j_gene: TRBJ1-1
abundance: .
d_gene: TRBD1

CDR3aa: CASSSGNYGYTF
CDR3nt: TGCGCCAGCAGCTCAGGGAACTATGGCTACACCTTC
v_gene: TRBV5-1
j_gene: TRBJ1-2
abundance: few
d_gene: .

CDR3aa: CASSLAPRGTGELFF
CDR3nt: TGTGCCAGCAGCTTAGCCCCCCGGGGCACCGGGGAGCTGTTTTTT
v_gene: TRBV7-6
j_gene: TRBJ2-2
abundance: .
d_gene: .

CDR3aa: CASSQDGQLKAYEQYF
CDR3nt: TGTGCCAGCAGCCAAGACGGACAGCTCAAGGCTTACGAGCAGTACTTC
v_gene: TRBV4-2
j_gene: TRBJ2-7
abundance: .
d_gene: .

CDR3aa: CASSASGGWYEQYF
CDR3nt: TGTGCCAGCAGCGCATCAGGGGGTTGGTACGAGCAGTACTTC
v_gene: TRBV7-9
j_gene: TRBJ2-7
abundance: .
d_gene: TRBD1

CDR3aa: CASSLGDYGYTF
CDR3nt: TGCGCCAGCAGCTTGGGCGACTATGGCTACACCTTC
v_gene: TRBV5-1
j_gene: TRBJ1-2
abundance: .
d_gene: .

CDR3aa: CASSLGAGVEATYEQYF
CDR3nt: TGTGCCAGCAGCTTGGGTGCGGGAGTTGAGGCCACCTACGAGCAGTACTTC
v_gene: TRBV7-2
j_gene: TRBJ2-7
abundance: .
d_gene: TRBD2

CDR3aa: CASSWGGNTEAFF
CDR3nt: TGTGCCAGCAGCTGGGGGGGGAACACTGAAGCTTTCTTT
v_gene: TRBV5-8
j_gene: TRBJ1-1
abundance: few
d_gene: .

CDR3aa: CASSGGTLYDYEQYF
CDR3nt: TGTGCCAGCAGCGGCGGGACTCTTTACGATTACGAGCAGTACTTC
v_gene: TRBV7-2
j_gene: TRBJ2-7
abundance: .
d_gene: .

CDR3aa: CAWRPGTGESKTQYF
CDR3nt: TGTGCCTGGAGACCCGGGACAGGGGAATCGAAGACCCAGTACTTC
v_gene: TRBV30
j_gene: TRBJ2-5
abundance: .
d_gene: TRBD1

CDR3aa: CASSSAGPLNTEAFF
CDR3nt: TGCGCCAGCAGCTCCGCCGGTCCCCTGAACACTGAAGCTTTCTTT
v_gene: TRBV5-1
j_gene: TRBJ1-1
abundance: .
d_gene: .

CDR3aa: CASRQERGGFEQFF
CDR3nt: TGTGCCAGCAGGCAGGAGCGGGGGGGCTTTGAGCAGTTCTTC
v_gene: TRBV6-1
j_gene: TRBJ2-1
abundance: once
d_gene: TRBD2

CDR3aa: CSVVRAGGEQFF
CDR3nt: TGCAGCGTTGTCCGAGCGGGAGGCGAGCAGTTCTTC
v_gene: TRBV29-1
j_gene: TRBJ2-1
abundance: .
d_gene: TRBD2

CDR3aa: CASRLAANYGYTF
CDR3nt: TGTGCCAGCAGGTTGGCGGCTAACTATGGCTACACCTTC
v_gene: TRBV5-4
j_gene: TRBJ1-2
abundance: .
d_gene: .

CDR3aa: CASSLVGQGYYGYTF
CDR3nt: TGTGCCAGCAGCTTGGTGGGACAGGGGTACTATGGCTACACCTTC
v_gene: TRBV5-5
j_gene: TRBJ1-2
abundance: .
d_gene: TRBD1

CDR3aa: CASSWDTGDYGYTF
CDR3nt: TGTGCCAGCAGTTGGGACACTGGGGACTATGGCTACACCTTC
v_gene: TRBV6-6
j_gene: TRBJ1-2
abundance: .
d_gene: .

CDR3aa: CASSIPHGQGASGYTF
CDR3nt: TGTGCCAGTAGTATACCACATGGACAGGGGGCATCTGGCTACACCTTC
v_gene: TRBV19
j_gene: TRBJ1-2
abundance: .
d_gene: TRBD1

CDR3aa: CASSLVAGSYEQYF
CDR3nt: TGTGCCAGCAGCTTGGTAGCGGGGTCCTACGAGCAGTACTTC
v_gene: TRBV5-6
j_gene: TRBJ2-7
abundance: .
d_gene: TRBD2

CDR3aa: CASSLASPGQGAYEQYF
CDR3nt: TGTGCCAGCAGCTTAGCGAGCCCGGGACAGGGCGCCTACGAGCAGTACTTC
v_gene: TRBV7-6
j_gene: TRBJ2-7
abundance: once
d_gene: TRBD1

CDR3aa: CASSVFPAGLAGGSEQFF
CDR3nt: TGTGCCAGCAGCGTATTCCCGGCTGGGCTAGCGGGGGGTAGTGAGCAGTTCTTC
v_gene: TRBV9
j_gene: TRBJ2-1
abundance: .
d_gene: TRBD2

CDR3aa: CASSLFRERGNTEAFF
CDR3nt: TGTGCCAGCAGTTTATTCAGGGAAAGGGGGAACACTGAAGCTTTCTTT
v_gene: TRBV28
j_gene: TRBJ1-1
abundance: .
d_gene: .

CDR3aa: CASTDRAGQPQHF
CDR3nt: TGTGCCAGTACTGACAGGGCCGGTCAGCCCCAGCATTTT
v_gene: TRBV19
j_gene: TRBJ1-5
abundance: .
d_gene: TRBD1

CDR3aa: CASSYQGTGANVLTF
CDR3nt: TGTGCCAGCAGTTACCAGGGTACCGGGGCCAACGTCCTGACTTTC
v_gene: TRBV6-6
j_gene: TRBJ2-6
abundance: .
d_gene: .